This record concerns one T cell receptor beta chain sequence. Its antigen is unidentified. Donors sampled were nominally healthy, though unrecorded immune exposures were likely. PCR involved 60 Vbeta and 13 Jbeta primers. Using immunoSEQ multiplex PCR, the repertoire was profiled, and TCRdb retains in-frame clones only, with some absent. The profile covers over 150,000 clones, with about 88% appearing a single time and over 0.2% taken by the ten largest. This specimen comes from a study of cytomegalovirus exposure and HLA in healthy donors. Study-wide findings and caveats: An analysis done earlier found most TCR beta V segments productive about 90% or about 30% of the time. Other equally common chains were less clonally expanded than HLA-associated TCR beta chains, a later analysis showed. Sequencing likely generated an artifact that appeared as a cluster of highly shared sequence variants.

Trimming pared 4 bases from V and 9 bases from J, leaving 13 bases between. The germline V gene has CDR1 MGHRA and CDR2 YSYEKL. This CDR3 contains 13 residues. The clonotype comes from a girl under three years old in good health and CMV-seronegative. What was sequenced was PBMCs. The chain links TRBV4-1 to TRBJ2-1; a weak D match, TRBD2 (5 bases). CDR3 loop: CASSLESGGEQFF. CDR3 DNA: TGCGCCAGCAGCCTCGAATCTGGAGGTGAGCAGTTCTTC.